This paragraph covers one TCR beta chain sequence. Its antigen remains unknown. This CDR3 has 13 amino acids. Germline V gives CDR1 MNHEY, CDR2 SMNVEV (reference sequence). V lost 8 bases to trimming and J lost 8 bases, with 18 bases between them. The data stem from a study of cytomegalovirus exposure and HLA in healthy donors. Study-level points and caveats: Immune exposure was documented only through CMV serostatus. When the data were analyzed later, several of the most significant clusters appeared to be linked to common viral pathogens.

The primer mix had 60 Vbeta and 13 Jbeta primers. Clones were read by immunoSEQ multiplex PCR, and TCRdb kept only the in-frame ones, dropping some. Of under 200,000 clones listed, 75% to 80% were seen once; the top ten hold about 2.4%. The rearrangement joins TRBV27 to TRBJ1-2; no clear D gene. The receptor comes from a woman aged 40 to 50 in good health and CMV-seropositive. Source material: PBMCs. The CDR3 loop reads CASRQLAGEGYTF. The CDR3 DNA reads TGTGCCAGCCGCCAGTTAGCCGGGGAGGGCTACACCTTC.